Presented here are 28 T cell receptor beta chains from one specimen sequenced in a study of PD-1 blockade in classical Hodgkin lymphoma. Time point of the sample: cycle 4 day 1 (C4D1), after six to seven weeks of nivolumab. Following autologous stem cell transplantation, relapse occurred in every patient, and exposure to brentuximab vedotin varied. Profiling relied on immunoSEQ multiplex PCR, and the TCRdb table lists in-frame clones only, not all of them. In the table there are over 50,000 clones, approximately 90% of which are singletons. The specimen comprised peripheral blood mononuclear cells (PBMCs), sampled before the fourth cycle of nivolumab. The receptor source for this set is a human donor with classical Hodgkin lymphoma.

V and J are TRBV4-1 and TRBJ2-5; D is ambiguous. The CDR3 contains 14 residues. V was clipped by 8 bases and J by 1 base, with 14 bases between them. Germline V gives CDR1 MGHRA, CDR2 YSYEKL. CDR3 loop: CASALASTQETQYF. In DNA, the CDR3 is TGCGCCAGCGCCTTGGCCAGCACCCAAGAGACCCAGTACTTC.

The CDR3 sequence: CASSPVRDRGLEGETQYF. DNA for the CDR3: TGTGCCAGCTCACCAGTCCGGGACAGGGGCTTGGAGGGAGAGACCCAGTACTTC. The chain has TRBV18 and TRBJ2-5; 10 bases fit TRBD1. The length of the CDR3 is 18 residues. Trimming removed 2 bases from V and 4 bases from J; junction bases left unmatched: 13. The germline V gene has CDR1 KGHSH and CDR2 LQKENI.

The DNA of the CDR3 is TGCGCCAGCAGCTTAAATACTTTGAACACTGAAGCTTTCTTT. This sequence encodes CASSLNTLNTEAFF. The chain combines TRBV5-1 with TRBJ1-1, with D unclear. Germline lookup yields CDR1 SGHRS and CDR2 YFSETQ. The CDR3 length is 14 residues. Trimming took 2 bases from V and 0 from J, leaving 8 bases between them.

This chain joins TRBV5-5 and TRBJ2-7, with D uncertain. Germline assignment: CDR1 SGHKS and CDR2 YYEKEE (reference sequence). CDR3 length: 12 residues. Trimming shortened V by 2 bases and J by 0 bases, and 3 bases separated the two germline ends. CDR3: CASSLPSYEQYF. DNA of the CDR3: TGTGCCAGCAGCTTACCCTCCTACGAGCAGTACTTC.

This chain connects TRBV28 to TRBJ1-5; D perhaps matches TRBD1 (6 bases). CDR3 length: 17 amino acids. The V end was cut by 3 bases, the J end by 4 bases, with 19 bases between. Germline CDR1 MDHEN, CDR2 SYDVKM. The CDR3 DNA sequence: TGTGCCAGCAGTTTCGGGCCCAAGGGGGGCCCGAATCAGCCCCAGCATTTT. Translation: CASSFGPKGGPNQPQHF.

The chain employs TRBV7-9 and TRBJ2-4; 7 bases align to TRBD1. The CDR3 has 14 residues. J was trimmed by 7 bases and V by 5 bases; bases with no gene match: 8. Germline CDR1 is SEHNR and CDR2 is FQNEAQ (reference sequence). The CDR3: CASSLDRVGNIQYF. CDR3 sequence (DNA): TGTGCCAGCAGCCTCGACAGGGTCGGGAACATTCAGTACTTC.

The chain carries TRBV19 and TRBJ1-1; D not certain. V shed 5 bases and J shed 3 bases, with 10 bases lying between them. CDR1 LNHDA and CDR2 SQIVND come from the germline V gene (reference sequence). CDR3 length: 13 residues. This chain's CDR3 is CASSRGGYTEAFF. Here the CDR3 DNA reads TGTGCCAGTAGTCGGGGAGGGTACACTGAAGCTTTCTTT.

The genes are TRBV11-2 and TRBJ1-2, with 8 nucleotides matching TRBD1. Germline lookup yields CDR1 SGHAT and CDR2 FQNNGV. Trimming removed 5 bases from V and 7 bases from J; junction bases left unmatched: 9. The CDR3 sequence is 14 residues long. CDR3 region: CASSPRTGFSGYTF. In DNA form, the CDR3 reads TGTGCCAGCAGCCCGAGGACAGGGTTTTCTGGCTACACCTTC.

The chain joins TRBV6-4 to TRBJ2-1, with D maybe TRBD1 (6 bases). In germline, CDR1 is MRHNA, CDR2 SNTAGT. With 5 bases removed from V and 6 bases from J, the gap between germline ends came to 20 bases. The CDR3 runs 16 residues. CDR3 bases: TGTGCCAGCAGTTACCAACACAGGGTCGCAAGCAATGAGCAGTTCTTC. Amino acids: CASSYQHRVASNEQFF.

V gene TRBV29-1 combines with J gene TRBJ1-1; 7 bases fit TRBD1. This CDR3 is built from 12 residues. Germline CDR1 is SQVTM and CDR2 is ANQGSEA. Germline trimming cut 6 bases from V and 3 bases from J; bases unmatched to any gene: 4. This CDR3 reads CSVTGFDTEAFF. The CDR3 DNA is TGCAGCGTGACAGGGTTTGACACTGAAGCTTTCTTT.

This rearrangement joins TRBV5-1 to TRBJ1-5, with D possibly being TRBD1 (5 bases). Germline V lookup: CDR1 SGHRS, CDR2 YFSETQ. The germline V and J ends were trimmed by 1 base and 7 bases, with 12 bases remaining between them. This CDR3 region has 14 residues. Written as DNA, the CDR3 is TGCGCCAGCAGCTTGTCCGGGGCCGACCAGCCCCAGCATTTT. This codes for CASSLSGADQPQHF.

This clone was counted a single time. This chain joins TRBV28 and TRBJ2-7; D is ambiguous. The germline V and J ends were trimmed by 2 bases and 4 bases, with 15 bases remaining between them. Germline assignment: CDR1 MDHEN and CDR2 SYDVKM. This CDR3 has 15 amino acids. The CDR3 loop is CASSLIGEVKYEQYF. DNA for the CDR3: TGTGCCAGCAGTTTAATCGGAGAAGTAAAATACGAGCAGTACTTC.

The rearrangement links TRBV5-1 to TRBJ2-5; D might be TRBD1 (6 bases). The closer fit of TRBJ2-7 to the DNA end suggests the J call may be wrong. CDR3 length equals 14 residues. In germline, CDR1 is SGHRS, CDR2 YFSETQ. CDR3 sequence (DNA): TGCGCCAGCAGCTTGGTGCCAGGGGAGTACGAGCAGTACTTC. Its translation is CASSLVPGEYEQYF.

The gene calls are TRBV10-3 and TRBJ2-1, with 8 nucleotides matching TRBD1. The CDR3 extends over 14 amino acids. V lost 11 bases, J lost 9 bases, and 15 bases stayed unmatched. Germline assignment: CDR1 ENHRY and CDR2 SYGVKD. As DNA, the CDR3 is TGTGCCTCTGGACAGGGTATCCCTATGGGTGAGCAGTTCTTC. This sequence encodes CASGQGIPMGEQFF.

As concerns this clone: The sample holds other DNA sequences that translate to the same CDR3. This sequence joins TRBV5-1 and TRBJ1-5, with D unclear. This CDR3 has 14 amino acids. Trimming shortened V by 0 bases and J by 0 bases, and 4 bases separated the two germline ends. Germline CDR1 and CDR2: SGHRS and YFSETQ. The CDR3 sequence is CASSLDSSNQPQHF. The CDR3, as DNA: TGCGCCAGCAGCTTGGACAGTAGCAATCAGCCCCAGCATTTT.

This sequence joins TRBV5-4 and TRBJ2-7; TRBD1 matches at 7 bases. V was clipped by 3 bases and J by 1 base; unmatched bases: 7. CDR1 is SGHNT and CDR2 is YYREEE in the germline V gene (reference sequence). This CDR3 comprises 15 residues. The CDR3 loop reads CASSSPGQLSYEQYF. In DNA form, the CDR3 reads TGTGCCAGCAGCTCGCCGGGACAGCTATCCTACGAGCAGTACTTC.

The chain couples TRBV28 to TRBJ2-1; 8 bases fit TRBD2. V shed 7 bases and J 6 bases; nucleotides not matched to a gene: 11. In germline, CDR1 is MDHEN, CDR2 SYDVKM. This CDR3 has 15 residues. CDR3 sequence: CASTEAGADRNEQFF. The CDR3 DNA follows: TGTGCCAGCACCGAAGCGGGGGCCGACCGCAATGAGCAGTTCTTC.

This clone was seen more than once but under ten times. The chain combines TRBV25-1 with TRBJ1-1; D unclear. Germline V gives CDR1 MGHDK, CDR2 SYGVNS. V was cut by 4 bases and J by 0 bases, with 6 bases left in between. CDR3 length: 13 amino acids. The CDR3 DNA sequence: TGTGCCAGCAGTGGACAAATGAACACTGAAGCTTTCTTT. This codes for CASSGQMNTEAFF.

CDR3 loop: CASSFLVPSLRDEQYF. The CDR3 bases are TGTGCCAGCAGCTTCCTTGTGCCCTCTTTGAGAGACGAGCAGTACTTC. The chain uses TRBV11-2 and TRBJ2-7; D uncertain. V was cut by 3 bases and J by 5 bases, with 20 bases left in between. The CDR3 runs to 16 residues. Germline V gene sequence: CDR1 SGHAT, CDR2 FQNNGV.

This clone was found once. This sequence joins TRBV6-1 and TRBJ1-1; D may be TRBD1 (6 bases). Trimming removed 5 bases from V and 5 bases from J, with 15 bases in between. The CDR3 length is 14 residues. Germline CDR1 reads MNHNS; CDR2 reads SASEGT. CDR3 in amino acids: CASSYSGARTEAFF. The CDR3 bases are TGTGCCAGCAGTTATTCGGGGGCGAGAACTGAAGCTTTCTTT.

The chain has TRBV5-1 and TRBJ1-1, with 11 bases fitting TRBD1. The CDR3 extends over 15 amino acids. With V trimmed by 0 bases and J by 4 bases, 2 bases remained unmatched. Germline loops: CDR1 SGHRS, CDR2 YFSETQ. CDR3 bases: TGCGCCAGCAGCTTGGACGGGACAGGGGGCACTGAAGCTTTCTTT. Translating gives CASSLDGTGGTEAFF.

The V call is TRBV6-5, the J call TRBJ2-7; 7 positions agree with TRBD1. The CDR3 is made up of 14 amino acids. CDR1 is MNHEY, CDR2 SVGAGI, per germline. V was pared by 5 bases and J by 9 bases, with 13 bases of the junction left unmatched. The CDR3 region has the DNA TGTGCCAGCAGTGGGCGACAGGGTGGACTCGGGCAGTACTTC. This encodes CASSGRQGGLGQYF.

The rearrangement uses TRBV5-1 and TRBJ1-5; D remains ambiguous. Trimming cost V 4 bases and J 5 bases, with 16 bases left between them. CDR3 size: 15 residues. Germline V gives CDR1 SGHRS, CDR2 YFSETQ. The CDR3 DNA reads as TGCGCCAGCAGCCTCGGACCGGAACCACATCAGCCCCAGCATTTT. It translates to CASSLGPEPHQPQHF.

The chain recombines TRBV6-6 with TRBJ1-1; 7 bases line up with TRBD1. The CDR3 covers 13 residues. The germline CDR1 and CDR2 sequences are MNHNY and SVGAGI (reference sequence). V shed 5 bases, J shed 6 bases, and the junction held 6 bases outside the gene matches. In DNA form, the CDR3 reads TGTGCCAGCAGTAAGACAGGGAGGGCTGAAGCTTTCTTT. The encoded protein is CASSKTGRAEAFF.

The chain couples TRBV18 to TRBJ1-1; D is ambiguous. V lost 3 bases to trimming and J lost 2 bases, with 13 bases between them. CDR3 length: 15 amino acids. Germline CDR1 KGHSH, CDR2 LQKENI. CDR3 DNA sequence: TGTGCCAGCTCACCCAGCGTTCTATCAAACACTGAAGCTTTCTTT. It encodes CASSPSVLSNTEAFF.

In its sample, this clone was seen once. The chain uses TRBV28 and TRBJ1-6, with 8 bases identical to TRBD1. CDR3 size: 16 residues. V shed 5 bases and J 7 bases; nucleotides not matched to a gene: 10. CDR1 is MDHEN and CDR2 is SYDVKM in the germline V gene. Here the CDR3 reads CASSPGQGTRNSPLHF. The CDR3 bases are TGTGCCAGCAGTCCAGGACAGGGAACCAGGAATTCACCCCTCCACTTT.

The chain employs TRBV6-5 and TRBJ2-1; TRBD1 is a possible D gene (6 bases). This CDR3 spans 14 amino acids. Germline loops: CDR1 MNHEY, CDR2 SVGAGI. V lost 10 bases and J 4 bases, leaving 17 bases between the germline ends. The CDR3 nucleotides read TGTGCCACTAGGACAACAGGGCGGTACAATGAGCAGTTCTTC. It encodes CATRTTGRYNEQFF.

The V and J genes are TRBV5-1 and TRBJ2-6; 10 nucleotides align to TRBD1. The CDR3 extends over 16 amino acids. J lost 1 base, V lost 3 bases, and 1 base had no gene match. The germline CDR1 and CDR2 sequences are SGHRS and YFSETQ. The CDR3 region has the DNA TGCGCCAGCAGCTCGGACAGGGGGTCTGGGGCCAACGTCCTGACTTTC. Protein: CASSSDRGSGANVLTF.